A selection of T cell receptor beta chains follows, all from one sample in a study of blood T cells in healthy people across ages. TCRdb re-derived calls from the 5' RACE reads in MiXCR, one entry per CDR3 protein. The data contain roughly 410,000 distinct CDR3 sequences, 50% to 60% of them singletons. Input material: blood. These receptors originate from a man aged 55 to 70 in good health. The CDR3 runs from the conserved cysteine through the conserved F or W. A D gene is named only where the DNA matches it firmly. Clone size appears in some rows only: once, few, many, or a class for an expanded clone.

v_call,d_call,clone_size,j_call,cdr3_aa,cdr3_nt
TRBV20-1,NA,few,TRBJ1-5,CSARGRSNQPQHF,TGCAGTGCTAGGGGCCGTAGCAATCAGCCCCAGCATTTT
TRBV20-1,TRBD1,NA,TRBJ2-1,CSASGQVGNEQFF,TGCAGTGCTAGCGGACAGGTGGGGAATGAGCAGTTCTTC
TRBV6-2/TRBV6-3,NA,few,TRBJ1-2,CASSNPRGLNYGYTF,TGTGCCAGCAGCAACCCCCGCGGACTGAACTATGGCTACACCTTC
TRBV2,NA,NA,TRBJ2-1,CATAGYSYNEQFF,TGTGCCACCGCAGGTTACTCCTACAATGAGCAGTTCTTC
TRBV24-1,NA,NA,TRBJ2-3,CATSDFGRGGTDTQYF,TGTGCCACCAGTGATTTTGGCAGGGGGGGCACAGATACGCAGTATTTT
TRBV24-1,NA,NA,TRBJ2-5,CATSDPLGGTGETQYF,TGTGCCACCAGTGATCCCCTCGGGGGAACAGGGGAGACCCAGTACTTC
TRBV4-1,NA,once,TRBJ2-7,CASSQWSGYEQYF,TGCGCCAGCAGCCAATGGTCAGGTTACGAGCAGTACTTC
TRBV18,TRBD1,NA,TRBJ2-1,CASSPFPGQGIRWEQFF,TGTGCCAGCTCACCTTTCCCGGGACAGGGTATCCGATGGGAGCAGTTCTTC
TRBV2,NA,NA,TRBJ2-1,CASNLRQTSSYNEQFF,TGTGCCAGCAACCTAAGACAGACGAGCTCCTACAATGAGCAGTTCTTC
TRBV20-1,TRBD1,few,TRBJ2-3,CSARTGRDTQYF,TGCAGTGCCCGGACAGGGAGAGATACGCAGTATTTT
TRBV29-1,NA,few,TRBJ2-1,CSVDVTRNYNEQFF,TGCAGCGTTGACGTCACCCGAAATTACAATGAGCAGTTCTTC
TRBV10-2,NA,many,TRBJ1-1,CASSDPGGEGVAFF,TGCGCCAGCAGTGATCCTGGGGGAGAGGGGGTAGCTTTCTTT
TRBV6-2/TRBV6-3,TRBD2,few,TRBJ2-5,CASSYTSGRAMETQYF,TGTGCCAGCAGTTACACCAGCGGGAGGGCCATGGAGACCCAGTACTTC
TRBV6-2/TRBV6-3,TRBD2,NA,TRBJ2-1,CASTMMAGGPNQETQFF,TGTGCCAGCACCATGATGGCGGGGGGGCCGAACCAAGAGACCCAGTTCTTC
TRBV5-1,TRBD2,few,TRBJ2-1,CASSQQPSGSLDEQFF,TGCGCCAGCAGCCAGCAACCTAGCGGGAGTCTGGATGAGCAGTTCTTC
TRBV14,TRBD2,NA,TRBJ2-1,CASSPLSAGEYNEQFF,TGTGCCAGCAGCCCCCTTTCGGCGGGGGAGTACAATGAGCAGTTCTTC
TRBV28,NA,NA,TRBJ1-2,CATLGRGRGYGYTF,TGTGCCACCCTGGGCCGGGGGCGAGGCTATGGCTACACCTTC
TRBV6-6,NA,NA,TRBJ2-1,CASSYSNYEQFF,TGTGCCAGCAGTTACTCTAACTATGAGCAGTTCTTC
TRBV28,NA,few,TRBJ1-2,CASIGYRGNYGYTF,TGTGCCAGCATTGGGTATAGGGGCAACTATGGCTACACCTTC
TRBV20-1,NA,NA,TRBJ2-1,CSAGTQNEQFF,TGCAGTGCTGGGACTCAGAATGAGCAGTTCTTC
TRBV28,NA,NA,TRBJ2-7,CASPPRGGPYEQYF,TGTGCCAGCCCCCCTAGGGGAGGCCCCTACGAGCAGTACTTC
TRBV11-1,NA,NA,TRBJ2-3,CASSGRDTDTQYF,TGTGCCAGCAGCGGCAGGGACACAGATACGCAGTATTTT
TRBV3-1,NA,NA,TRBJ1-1,CASGDVGTEAFF,TGTGCCAGCGGGGATGTGGGCACTGAAGCTTTCTTT
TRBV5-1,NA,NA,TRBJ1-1,CASSSNWGTEAFF,TGCGCCAGCAGCTCGAATTGGGGAACTGAAGCTTTCTTT
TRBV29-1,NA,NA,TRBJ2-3,CSVDLAGPLDNEQYF,TGCAGCGTTGACCTCGCGGGACCCCTTGACAATGAGCAGTATTTT
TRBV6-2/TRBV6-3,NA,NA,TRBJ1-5,CASSYLTGNQPQHF,TGTGCCAGCAGTTACCTTACGGGGAATCAGCCCCAGCATTTT
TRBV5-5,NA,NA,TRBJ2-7,CASSTRWGLNEQYF,TGTGCCAGCAGCACGAGGTGGGGATTGAACGAGCAGTACTTC
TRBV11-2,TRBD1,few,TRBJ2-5,CASSLVGQALNEQYF,TGTGCCAGCAGCTTAGTTGGACAGGCACTCAATGAGCAGTACTTC
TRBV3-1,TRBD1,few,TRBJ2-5,CASSYPTGRETQYF,TGTGCCAGCAGCTACCCGACAGGGCGGGAGACCCAGTACTTC
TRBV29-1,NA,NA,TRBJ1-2,CSVEPTVTGYTF,TGCAGCGTCGAGCCCACAGTTACCGGCTACACCTTC
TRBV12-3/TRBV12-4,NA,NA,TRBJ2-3,CASRGRAVADTQYF,TGTGCCAGCAGGGGAAGAGCGGTCGCAGATACGCAGTATTTT
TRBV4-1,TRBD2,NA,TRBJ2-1,CASSHPGLAGGPGYNEQFF,TGCGCCAGCAGCCATCCGGGACTAGCGGGAGGGCCGGGTTACAATGAGCAGTTCTTC
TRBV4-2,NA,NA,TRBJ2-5,CAEADYLWEQYF,TGTGCCGAAGCGGACTACCTCTGGGAGCAGTACTTC
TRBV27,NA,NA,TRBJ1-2,CASHPGIGRDYGYTF,TGTGCCAGCCACCCCGGGATAGGGAGGGACTATGGCTACACCTTC
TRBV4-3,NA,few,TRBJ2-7,CASSQEGAGAYEQYF,TGCGCCAGCAGCCAAGAAGGGGCAGGAGCCTACGAGCAGTACTTC
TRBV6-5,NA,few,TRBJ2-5,CASSYSAVQETQYF,TGTGCCAGCAGTTACTCAGCTGTCCAAGAGACCCAGTACTTC
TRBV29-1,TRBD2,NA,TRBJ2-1,CSSRRGSDDNEQFF,TGCAGCTCCCGGCGCGGGAGCGACGACAATGAGCAGTTCTTC
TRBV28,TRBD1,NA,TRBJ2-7,CASSSPAGTATYEQYF,TGTGCCAGCAGTTCCCCCGCCGGGACAGCCACCTACGAGCAGTACTTC
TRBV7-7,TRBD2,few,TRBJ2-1,CASSLVPGLAGGIYNEQFF,TGTGCTAGCAGCTTAGTGCCGGGACTAGCGGGGGGGATCTACAATGAGCAGTTCTTC
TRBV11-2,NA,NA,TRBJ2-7,CASSLQGTTSYEQYF,TGTGCCAGCAGCCTCCAGGGGACAACCTCCTACGAGCAGTACTTC
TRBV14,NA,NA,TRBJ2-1,CASSRRAGSRYNEQFF,TGTGCCAGTAGCCGACGAGCAGGGAGTAGGTACAATGAGCAGTTCTTC
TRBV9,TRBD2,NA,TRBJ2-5,CASSTAGGPREQYF,TGTGCCAGCAGCACAGCGGGAGGGCCTCGGGAGCAGTACTTC
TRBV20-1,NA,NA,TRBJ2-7,CSAQGRTSSYNEQYF,TGCAGTGCTCAGGGACGGACCAGCTCCTACAATGAGCAGTACTTC
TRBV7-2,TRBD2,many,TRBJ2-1,CASGGGDPGNEQFF,TGTGCCAGCGGCGGGGGGGACCCGGGCAATGAGCAGTTCTTC
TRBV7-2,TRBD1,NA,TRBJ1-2,CASSLATGGYGYTF,TGTGCCAGCAGCTTAGCGACAGGGGGCTATGGCTACACCTTC
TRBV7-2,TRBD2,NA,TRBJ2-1,CASSWGGRVDIEQFF,TGTGCCAGCAGCTGGGGCGGGAGGGTAGACATTGAGCAGTTCTTC
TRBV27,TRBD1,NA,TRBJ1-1,CASSFTLPGQGATEAFF,TGTGCCAGCAGTTTCACGCTACCGGGACAGGGGGCCACTGAAGCTTTCTTT
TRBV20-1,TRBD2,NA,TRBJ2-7,CSARLAGGSRYEQYF,TGCAGTGCAAGACTAGCGGGAGGGAGTCGCTACGAGCAGTACTTC
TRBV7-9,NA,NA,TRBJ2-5,CVSSDTGAQETQYF,TGTGTCAGCAGCGACACCGGAGCCCAAGAGACCCAGTACTTC
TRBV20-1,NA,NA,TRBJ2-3,CSAREAKPLERGTDTQYF,TGCAGTGCTAGAGAGGCAAAGCCGTTAGAGAGGGGAACAGATACGCAGTATTTT
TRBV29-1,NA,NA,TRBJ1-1,CSVGGQSQAFF,TGCAGCGTTGGGGGCCAGTCCCAAGCTTTCTTT
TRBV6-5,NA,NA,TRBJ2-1,CASRGGRTTVGEQFF,TGTGCCAGCAGAGGGGGTCGGACTACGGTAGGTGAGCAGTTCTTC
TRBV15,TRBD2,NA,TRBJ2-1,CATSRNRASGNNEQFF,TGTGCCACCAGCCGTAATCGCGCTAGCGGTAACAATGAGCAGTTCTTC